The TCR beta chain described here comes from a study of shared clonotypes between healthy human individuals. Study background: The study enrolled a couple of women and three men aged 18 to 49.

This table comes from immunoSEQ multiplex PCR, and its TCRdb copy is limited to in-frame clones, with some not included. The top ten clones hold 9% to 12% of a sample with some 350,000 clones, over 65% of them seen once. The germline CDR1 and CDR2 sequences are SGHKS and YYEKEE (reference sequence). V lost 1 base and J 6 bases, leaving 10 bases between the germline ends. The CDR3 is made up of 14 amino acids. The CD4+ fraction was divided into a CD45RA+ naive subset and a CD45RA-negative memory subset. Study findings and constraints: Generally, naive subsets came out with larger estimated richness than memory subsets.

In regard to this clone: The antigen remains undetermined.

The sequencing input was memory CD4+ T cells sorted from blood. As to subset: CD45RA-negative fraction. The chain combines TRBV5-5 with TRBJ2-2, with a possible D match to TRBD1 (6 bases). The receptor was derived from a man younger than 45 in good health. The CDR3 DNA is TGTGCCAGCAGCTTGCAAGGGGGTGCCGGGGAGCTGTTTTTT. Translated: CASSLQGGAGELFF. The entire variable domain, with the rest obtained from reference TRBV5-5 and TRBJ2-2, is as follows: DAGVTQSPTHLIKTRGQQVTLRCSPISGHKSVSWYQQVLGQGPQFIFQYYEKEERGRGNFPDRFSARQFPNYSSELNVNALLLGDSALYLCASSLQGGAGELFFGEGSRLTVL.